These T cell receptor beta chains were read from a single sample in a study of PD-L1 blockade in urothelial cancer. This table comes from immunoSEQ multiplex PCR, and its TCRdb copy is limited to in-frame clones, with some not included. The sample comprises some 110,000 clones, less than 95% of which are singletons, and approximately 3.8% rests with the top ten. Source: PBMCs, taken around atezolizumab (anti-PD-L1) treatment. The receptors here all came from a man aged 55-75 years with urothelial cancer. Each CDR3 is given with its conserved first and last residue. D genes are given only for firm matches. Expanded clones get a size class; other rows say once, few or many, or leave the size out.

TGTGCCCGTTCAAAGGGGATGGGCCTGACCGGGGAGCTGTTTTTT CARSKGMGLTGELFF TRBJ2-2 TRBV28 once NA
TGTGCCATCAGTGAGGTTCAGGGTTTGAACACTGAAGCTTTCTTT CAISEVQGLNTEAFF TRBJ1-1 TRBV10-3 NA NA
TGTGCCAGCAGCTTACGGAAGGGGGAAAAACTGTTTTTT CASSLRKGEKLFF TRBJ1-4 TRBV7-3 NA NA
TGCGCCAGCCACAGAGAAGGCACAGATACGCAGTATTTT CASHREGTDTQYF TRBJ2-3 TRBV5-1 NA NA
TGTGCCAGCAGCCCTTCCTCCGCGGGCGAGCAGTACTTC CASSPSSAGEQYF TRBJ2-7 TRBV11-2 NA NA
TGTGCCAGCCCCCCCATCAGGGATAACTATGGCTACACCTTC CASPPIRDNYGYTF TRBJ1-2 TRBV25-1 NA NA
TGTGCCAGCAGCTTAGCGGGGGGAAGCTCCTACAATGAGCAGTTCTTC CASSLAGGSSYNEQFF TRBJ2-1 TRBV5-4 NA TRBD2
TGTGCCAGCAGCTTAGCGACTGGGGCAGGGACCCAGTACTTC CASSLATGAGTQYF TRBJ2-5 TRBV7-8 NA NA
TGTGCCAGCAGCTTGGCCGGGGGGGGCGCCACAGATACGCAGTATTTT CASSLAGGGATDTQYF TRBJ2-3 TRBV5-4 NA TRBD2
TGTGCCAGCAGCAAAGAGGTACAGGGGCTTATCCACGAGCAGTACTTC CASSKEVQGLIHEQYF TRBJ2-7 TRBV21-1 NA NA
TGCAGCGTTTTAATTTACAGAGCTAACTATGGCTACACCTTC CSVLIYRANYGYTF TRBJ1-2 TRBV29-1 NA NA
TGCAGCGTTGTACCAGGGGCGGCAAGGACAGATACGCAGTATTTT CSVVPGAARTDTQYF TRBJ2-3 TRBV29-1 NA NA
TGTGCCAGCAGCTTCCTCACGACAGCCAGTACAGAGCAGTACTTC CASSFLTTASTEQYF TRBJ2-7 TRBV11-2 NA NA
TGTGCCAGCAGTCTACACTACTTCAGGGGCGCCTCACCCCTCCACTTT CASSLHYFRGASPLHF TRBJ1-6 TRBV28 NA NA
TGTGCCAGCAGTTTATTTTTTCAGACGAGGATCCAGGCTTTCTTT CASSLFFQTRIQAFF TRBJ1-1 TRBV28 NA NA
TGTGCCAGCAGCTTAGATGCGTCCTACGAGCAGTACTTC CASSLDASYEQYF TRBJ2-7 TRBV11-2 NA NA